The 14 T cell receptor beta chains below were found in one sample sequenced in a study of CD8+ T cells in alopecia areata. Extracted RNA was reverse transcribed into cDNA, the sequencing template. TCRdb's table, derived via immunoSEQ multiplex PCR, lists solely in-frame clones and lacks some. In total the sample includes 200,000 to 300,000 clones, none of them seen once. Sorting of pooled cutaneous lymph node cells was based on CD4, CD8alpha, NKG2D, NKG2ACE and other markers. Sequencing was done on a sample of CD4+ T cells sorted from a lymph node. The receptors come from a C3H/HeJ mouse with alopecia areata. Strain MHC haplotype: H2-k.

About this clone: A much larger clone differs by one base, so this may be a read error. Genes and germline come from the mouse. The read finishes 4 residues shy of the CDR3 end, and the germline J gene is used to complete it. Other nucleotide sequences in the sample specify the same CDR3. The chain combines TRBV19 with TRBJ2-3; possibly TRBD1 for D (5 bases). CDR1 and CDR2 (germline): FNHDT, SITEND (reference sequence). V shed 1 base and J shed 0 bases, with 9 bases lying between them. This CDR3 comprises 15 residues. This CDR3 is CASSIRTTSAETLYF. Partial CDR3 DNA: TGTGCCAGCAGTATAAGGACAACTAGTGCAGAA.

There are a few counts of this clone. Genes and germline are mouse. The read falls 4 residues short of the CDR3 end, and the missing part is taken from the germline J gene. This sequence joins TRBV19 and TRBJ2-5, with no clear D. V was shortened by 6 bases and J by 0 bases, with 8 bases between the two germline ends. The CDR3 has 13 amino acids. CDR1 FNHDT and CDR2 SITEND come from the germline V gene (reference sequence). CDR3 region: CASTNKNQDTQYF. CDR3 bases read: TGTGCCAGCACTAACAAAAACCAAGAC.

This clone was detected a few times. The germline and genes are mouse ones. The sequenced fragment ends 4 residues before the CDR3 boundary, so the rest is inferred from the germline J gene. The J gene is TRBJ2-2, the V gene TRBV21, with 9 bases that match TRBD2. TRBV21 is an ORF, with its function uncertain. The CDR3 consists of 16 residues. V was pared by 0 bases and J by 4 bases, with 3 bases of the junction left unmatched. The covered CDR3 bases are TGTGCTAGCAGTCAATCTTGGGGGGGCTTCACCGGG. Protein: CASSQSWGGFTG. The complete CDR3 reads CASSQSWGGFTGQLYF.

To note about this clone: Germline and genes: mouse. The read ends 4 residues early relative to the CDR3; the germline J gene fills the gap. This chain joins TRBV17 and TRBJ1-2, with 7 bases identical to TRBD1. CDR3 length: 15 amino acids. In germline, CDR1 is MNHDT, CDR2 YYDKIL. V dropped 7 bases and J dropped 3; count of bases not matched to a gene: 11. The sequenced part of the CDR3 DNA is TGTGCTAGCACCCCACGGCAGGGGGTAGACTCC. It encodes CASTPRQGVDS. The entire CDR3 sequence reads CASTPRQGVDSDYTF.

This clone was counted at least ten times. Gene names denote mouse genes. Coverage ceases 4 residues before the CDR3 finishes, and the germline J gene fills in the end. This chain connects TRBV21 to TRBJ2-3; 8 bases map to TRBD1. TRBV21 is filed as an ORF, its function uncertain. The CDR3 has 17 residues. Trimming took 3 bases from V and 0 from J; bases not matched to a gene: 8. CDR3 loop: CASSHPGTGISAETLYF. The covered CDR3 bases are TGTGCTAGCAGTCACCCCGGGACAGGAATTAGTGCAGAA.

This clone was seen more than once but under ten times. Germline and genes here are mouse. The CDR3 extends 4 residues past the end of the read, so its final part is completed from the germline J gene. The chain joins TRBV13-2 to TRBJ2-7; a possible D gene is TRBD1 (6 bases). CDR3 size: 12 residues. The ends were cut back, 4 bases at V and 3 bases at J, with 8 bases in the middle. Per the germline V gene, CDR1 is NNHNN and CDR2 is SYGAGS (reference sequence). CDR3 DNA, as far as it was read: TGTGCCAGCGGTCCAGGGGACTAT. Amino acid sequence: CASGPGDY. The CDR3 in its entirety is CASGPGDYEQYF.

Notes on this clone: Mouse gene names and germline throughout. The CDR3 is cut off 4 residues early in the read; its end comes from the germline J gene. The sample contains more than one DNA sequence encoding this CDR3. The chain recombines TRBV1 with TRBJ2-7; 11 bases match TRBD1. The germline gives CDR1 NSQYPW, CDR2 LRSPGD (reference sequence). The V and J ends lost 4 bases and 2 bases, in that order; junction bases with no gene match: 1. The CDR3 runs 14 residues. The CDR3 DNA, read in part, is TGCACCTGCAGTGGGACAGGGGGCGCCTAT. Encoded protein: CTCSGTGGAY. The whole CDR3 sequence is CTCSGTGGAYEQYF.

The sample holds a few counts of this clone. Gene names refer to mouse genes. The sequence runs out 4 residues before the end of the CDR3; the remainder is reconstructed from the germline J gene. This sequence joins TRBV31 and TRBJ2-3; D might be TRBD1 (6 bases). Germline CDR1 is GKSSPN and CDR2 is SITVG. The CDR3 runs 14 residues. Between the trimmed V and J ends, which lost 2 bases and 4 bases, there was a span of 13 bases. The CDR3 sequence: CAWSWRQGTETLYF. The CDR3 DNA, read in part, is TGTGCCTGGAGTTGGAGGCAGGGGACAGAA.

In this sample, this clone turned up a few times. Germline and genes here are mouse. The CDR3 end falls 3 residues outside the read, so it is completed with the germline J gene. The chain couples TRBV13-2 to TRBJ1-6, with TRBD1 matching 9 bases. TRBJ1-6 is classed as an ORF, of uncertain function. The CDR3 has 14 residues. Germline V gene lookup returns CDR1 NNHNN and CDR2 SYGAGS (reference sequence). After removal of 3 bases from V and 9 bases from J, the junction contained 4 bases not matched to a gene. Here the CDR3 reads CASGGTGAVSPLYF. CDR3 DNA, as far as it was read: TGTGCCAGCGGTGGGACAGGGGCCGTTTCGCCC.

This clone was seen only a few times. Germline and genes: mouse. Read data end 4 residues before the CDR3 end; the end is taken from the germline J gene. The rearrangement links TRBV1 to TRBJ2-4; D uncertain. Germline V gene data show CDR1 as NSQYPW and CDR2 as LRSPGD (reference sequence). This CDR3 spans 13 amino acids. CDR3: CTCSADPRNTLYF. Partial CDR3 DNA: TGCACCTGCAGTGCAGATCCCAGAAAC.

This clone has a handful of counts. Gene and germline names: mouse. The read falls 4 residues short of the CDR3 end, and the missing part is taken from the germline J gene. This chain uses TRBV31 with TRBJ2-7; 7 bases are a match to TRBD1. Germline V lookup: CDR1 GKSSPN, CDR2 SITVG. The CDR3 is 14 amino acids. The V gene end was trimmed by 0 bases and the J gene end by 3 bases; junction bases not matched to a gene: 5. CDR3 DNA, as far as it was read: TGTGCCTGGAGTCTAGCTCAGGGGGACTAT. Its protein product is CAWSLAQGDY. The whole CDR3 reads CAWSLAQGDYEQYF.

A note on this clone: The genes and germline here are from mouse. The CDR3 end falls 3 residues outside the read, so it is completed with the germline J gene. The chain couples TRBV13-1 to TRBJ1-6; no definite D call. TRBJ1-6 qualifies as an ORF whose function is uncertain. The germline V gene encodes CDR1 NSHNY and CDR2 SYGAGN. Trimming stripped 4 bases from V and 7 bases from J, with 9 bases between. This CDR3 region has 13 residues. The CDR3 reads CASSPTGNSPLYF. CDR3 DNA (partial): TGTGCCAGCAGTCCCACTGGGAATTCGCCC.

This clone was counted a few times. Gene names denote mouse genes. The DNA ends 4 residues before the CDR3 does, and the rest of the CDR3 is filled in from the germline J gene. The chain combines TRBV1 with TRBJ2-2; TRBD2 is a possible D gene (6 bases). Germline V gives CDR1 NSQYPW, CDR2 LRSPGD (reference sequence). Trimming pared 4 bases from V and 0 bases from J, leaving 9 bases between. The CDR3 sequence is 15 residues long. The sequenced part of the CDR3 DNA is TGCACCTGCAGTGGTTGGGGGACAAACACCGGG. Translating gives CTCSGWGTNTG. The full CDR3 protein is CTCSGWGTNTGQLYF.

This clone turned up a few times. Here the gene names and germline are mouse. The CDR3 is cut off 3 residues early in the read; its end comes from the germline J gene. In the same sample, other DNA sequences code for this CDR3. The V and J genes are TRBV13-1 and TRBJ1-6; D gene ambiguous. TRBJ1-6 is recorded as an ORF, its role being uncertain. Per the germline V gene, CDR1 is NSHNY and CDR2 is SYGAGN. Trimming cost V 5 bases and J 4 bases, with 7 bases left between them. The CDR3 length is 13 residues. CDR3 sequence reads: CASRRQYNSPLYF. The CDR3 DNA, read in part, is TGTGCCAGCAGACGACAATATAATTCGCCC.